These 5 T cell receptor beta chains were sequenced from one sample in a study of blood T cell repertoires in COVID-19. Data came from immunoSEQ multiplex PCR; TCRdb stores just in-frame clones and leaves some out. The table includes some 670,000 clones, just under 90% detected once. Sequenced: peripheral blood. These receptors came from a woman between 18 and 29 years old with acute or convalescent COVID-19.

This CDR3 reads CASRGVPNTGELFF. The CDR3 DNA reads TGCGCCAGCAGAGGGGTCCCGAACACCGGGGAGCTGTTTTTT. This sequence joins TRBV4-1 and TRBJ2-2, with TRBD1 as a possible D gene (5 bases). V was trimmed by 6 bases and J by 0 bases, leaving 8 bases between them. Germline assignment: CDR1 MGHRA and CDR2 YSYEKL. This CDR3 comprises 14 residues.

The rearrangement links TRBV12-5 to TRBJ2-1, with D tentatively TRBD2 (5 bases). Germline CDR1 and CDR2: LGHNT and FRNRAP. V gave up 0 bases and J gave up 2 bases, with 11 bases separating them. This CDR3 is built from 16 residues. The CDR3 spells CASGLVGSDPYNEQFF. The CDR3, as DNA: TGTGCTAGTGGTTTGGTTGGGAGCGACCCCTACAATGAGCAGTTCTTC.

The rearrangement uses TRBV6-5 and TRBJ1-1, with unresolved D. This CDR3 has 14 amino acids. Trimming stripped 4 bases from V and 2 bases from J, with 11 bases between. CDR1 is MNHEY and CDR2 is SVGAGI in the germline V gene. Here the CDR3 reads CASSSAVLNTEAFF. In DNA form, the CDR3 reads TGTGCCAGCAGTTCCGCAGTCTTAAACACTGAAGCTTTCTTT.

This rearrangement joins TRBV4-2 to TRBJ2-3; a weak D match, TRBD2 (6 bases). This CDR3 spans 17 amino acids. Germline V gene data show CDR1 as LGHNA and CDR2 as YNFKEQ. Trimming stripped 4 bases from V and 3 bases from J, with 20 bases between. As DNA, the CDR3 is TGTGCCAGCAGCCCCCCCCCGCCACTAGCCGGAACAGATACGCAGTATTTT. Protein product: CASSPPPPLAGTDTQYF.

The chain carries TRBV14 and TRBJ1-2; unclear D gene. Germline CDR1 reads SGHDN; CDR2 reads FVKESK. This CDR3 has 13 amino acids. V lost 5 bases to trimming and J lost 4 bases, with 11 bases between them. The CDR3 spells CASSKSSSYGYTF. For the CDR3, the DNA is TGTGCCAGCAGCAAGTCTTCGAGCTATGGCTACACCTTC.